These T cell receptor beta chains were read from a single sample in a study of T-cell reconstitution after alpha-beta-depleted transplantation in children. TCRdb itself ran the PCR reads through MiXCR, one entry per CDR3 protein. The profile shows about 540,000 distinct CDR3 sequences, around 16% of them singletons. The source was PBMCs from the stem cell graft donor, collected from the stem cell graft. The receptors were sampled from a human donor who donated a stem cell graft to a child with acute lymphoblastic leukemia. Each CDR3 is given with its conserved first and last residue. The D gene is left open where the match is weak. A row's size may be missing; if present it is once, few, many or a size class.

CDR3: CASRTPLGGTGELFF
DNA: TGCGCCAGCCGGACCCCGCTCGGGGGCACCGGGGAGCTGTTTTTT
V: TRBV5-1
J: TRBJ2-2
size: few
D: -

CDR3: CASRQLGAYEQYF
DNA: TGTGCCAGTAGACAGTTAGGGGCCTACGAGCAGTACTTC
V: TRBV6-1
J: TRBJ2-7
size: -
D: -

CDR3: CASSYYLVRKSSYEQYF
DNA: TGTGCCAGCAGTTACTACCTCGTCCGGAAGAGCTCCTACGAGCAGTACTTC
V: TRBV12-3/TRBV12-4
J: TRBJ2-7
size: -
D: -

CDR3: CATSRDGSREGILYEQYF
DNA: TGTGCCACCAGCAGAGATGGCAGTAGGGAGGGGATCCTCTACGAGCAGTACTTC
V: TRBV15
J: TRBJ2-7
size: -
D: TRBD2

CDR3: CASSRLRTYEQYF
DNA: TGTGCCAGCAGCAGACTGCGGACCTACGAGCAGTACTTC
V: TRBV21-1
J: TRBJ2-7
size: few
D: -

CDR3: CASLRSPGQGINEQYF
DNA: TGTGCCAGCCTACGGTCGCCGGGACAGGGGATAAACGAGCAGTACTTC
V: TRBV2
J: TRBJ2-7
size: few
D: TRBD1

CDR3: CASSIYGEAFF
DNA: TGTGCCAGTAGTATATACGGGGAAGCTTTCTTT
V: TRBV19
J: TRBJ1-1
size: -
D: -

CDR3: CASSPVANTDTQYF
DNA: TGTGCCAGCTCACCAGTGGCTAACACAGATACGCAGTATTTT
V: TRBV18
J: TRBJ2-3
size: -
D: -

CDR3: CASRQGMGAITEAFF
DNA: TGTGCCAGTAGACAGGGTATGGGGGCGATCACTGAAGCTTTCTTT
V: TRBV19
J: TRBJ1-1
size: -
D: -

CDR3: CASSPDRAERHF
DNA: TGTGCCAGCTCACCCGACAGGGCCGAGAGGCATTTT
V: TRBV18
J: TRBJ1-5
size: few
D: TRBD1